This T cell receptor beta chain was sequenced in a study of CD8+CD57+ T cells in acquired aplastic anemia (dated by TCRdb to the late 2010s). With respect to the entire study: DNA extracted from sorted CD4+ and CD8+ cells had a mean of approximately 3 ug, with a range of about 0.19 to 30 ug. For healthy donor samples, the average read count was about 10.8 million for CD4+ cells and fewer than 14 million for CD8+ cells.

In this study, sorted CD4+ and CD8+ T cells from the blood of healthy subjects and of severe aplastic anemia patients had their TCR repertoires deep-sequenced. Ficoll-Paque density gradient centrifugation was used to isolate peripheral blood mononuclear cells. Before DNA extraction, CD4+ and CD8+ T cells were sorted with FACS or magnetic beads. Genomic DNA served as template for TCR beta VDJ combination and CDR3 sequence profiling. An Illumina HiSeq 2000 was used for TCR repertoire sequencing. As for the original processing: TRBV/TRBJ rearrangement plots, CDR3 size and DJ length profiles, and Simpson's diversity index were used to evaluate the repertoires. The most abundant DNA sequence in the deep sequencing data was defined as the immunodominant clone. CDR3 amino acid sequences were screened for sharing across subjects and compared with published repertoires and the VDJdb database. TCRdb reprocessed the public reads (quality trimming at Q25 with fastp, clone calling with MiXCR) and kept in-frame beta chains. One record per CDR3 amino acid sequence lists the most common genes and DNA. The V and J calls, along with clone size, are taken from TCRdb and not from the paper's own processing. The sample yields about 130,000 distinct CDR3 sequences; around 46% were counted once. The ten largest clones add up to 2% to 3% of the sample.

A remark on this clonotype: The antigen it binds to is not known. There are no base qualities to consult, and no much larger clone falls within one base.

The cysteine opens and the phenylalanine closes a CDR3 of 13 amino acids. Left in the record is the CDR3 DNA by itself, 39 bases read in frame from the first base. According to the germline V gene, CDR1 reads SGHDN and CDR2 reads FVKESK. V sheds 3 bases and J sheds 3 bases, leaving 8 bases between their ends. What the research found in general, with its limitations: Approximately 31 CD8+ CDR3 sequences were found in both patients and controls but appeared to be highly expressed in patients and within the immunodominant clones of the patients. Patients and healthy controls showed no significant difference in CD8+ Simpson's diversity (P=0.060).

The receptor's source is a human donor in good health, serving as a control. Input material: sorted CD4+, CD8+, or CD8+CD57+ T cells (not recorded which) from PBMCs. The rearrangement combines TRBV14 with TRBJ1-1; matching of 6 bases hints at TRBD1 as the D gene. The CDR3 protein is CASSQQGYTEAFF. At the DNA level, the sequence is TGTGCCAGCAGCCAGCAGGGGTACACTGAAGCTTTCTTT.